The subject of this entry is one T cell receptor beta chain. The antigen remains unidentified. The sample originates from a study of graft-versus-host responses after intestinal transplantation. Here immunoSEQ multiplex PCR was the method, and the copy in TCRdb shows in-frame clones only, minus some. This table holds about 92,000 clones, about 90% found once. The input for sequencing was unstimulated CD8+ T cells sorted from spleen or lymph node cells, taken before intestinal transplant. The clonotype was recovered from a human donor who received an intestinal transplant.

Written as DNA, the CDR3 is TGTGCCAGCGGGACAGGGGGCTATGAGCAGTTCTTC. Translated, it gives CASGTGGYEQFF. J is TRBJ2-1 and V is TRBV7-6; 12 bases align to TRBD1. This CDR3 is 12 amino acids long. Per germline, CDR1 SGHVS and CDR2 FNYEAQ. Trimming took 8 bases from V and 8 from J; bases not matched to a gene: 1.